The rows below give T cell receptor beta chains drawn from one sample of a study of vaccination effects on CD4 cells after COVID-19. Their recognized antigens are unknown. Assay: immunoSEQ multiplex PCR; the TCRdb copy retains only in-frame clones and omits some. The profile covers some 60,000 clones, with 65% to 85% appearing a single time and around 2.7% taken by the ten largest. This specimen was CD4+ T cells from PBMCs cultured with HCoV-NL63 spike peptides, taken before COVID-19 vaccination. These receptors were obtained from a human donor who received a COVID-19 vaccine. The CDR3 runs from the conserved cysteine through the conserved F or W. A D gene is named only where the DNA matches it firmly. Not every row has a clone size; where given, it reads once, few, many or a size class.

>TRBJ1-5|TRBV5-1|.|TRBD1|15
CASSLSGQGGQPQHF
TGCGCCAGCAGCTTGTCGGGACAGGGGGGCCAGCCCCAGCATTTT
>TRBJ2-5|TRBV29-1|.|.|15
CSVQKGGTRGETQYF
TGCAGCGTTCAAAAGGGGGGGACTCGGGGGGAGACCCAGTACTTC
>TRBJ1-6|TRBV3-1/TRBV3-2|.|.|17
CASSPLAGWSYNSPLHF
TGTGCCAGCAGCCCCCTGGCAGGGTGGTCCTATAATTCACCCCTCCACTTT
>TRBJ2-1|TRBV30|.|.|15
CAWSVGTQSYNEQFF
TGTGCCTGGAGCGTTGGGACCCAATCCTACAATGAGCAGTTCTTC
>TRBJ2-1|TRBV9|.|TRBD2|16
CASSRVSAGTYNEQFF
TGTGCCAGCAGCCGAGTCTCAGCGGGGACCTACAATGAGCAGTTCTTC
>TRBJ1-2|TRBV29-1|.|.|14
CSVEGIGEAGGYTF
TGCAGCGTTGAAGGGATAGGGGAGGCAGGGGGCTACACCTTC
>TRBJ1-2|TRBV5-1|few|.|13
CASSYSEPYGYTF
TGCGCCAGCAGCTATTCGGAACCCTATGGCTACACCTTC
>TRBJ1-6|TRBV5-4|.|.|14
CASSLGGIAEPLHF
TGTGCCAGCAGCTTGGGCGGAATAGCTGAGCCCCTCCACTTT
>TRBJ2-2|TRBV24-1|few|.|13
CATRTANTGELFF
TGTGCCACTCGGACCGCGAACACCGGGGAGCTGTTTTTT
>TRBJ1-1|TRBV6-2/TRBV6-3|.|TRBD1|20
CASSYTGTGGVSPMNTEAFF
TGTGCCAGCAGTTACACCGGGACAGGGGGGGTTTCTCCCATGAACACTGAAGCTTTCTTT
>TRBJ1-2|TRBV6-2/TRBV6-3|.|.|15
CASSYALSSGRTYTF
TGTGCCAGCAGTTACGCTTTGTCTAGTGGAAGGACCTACACCTTC
>TRBJ2-3|TRBV7-9|.|.|14
CASSLDRDSDTQYF
TGTGCCAGCAGCTTAGACAGGGATTCAGATACGCAGTATTTT
>TRBJ2-1|TRBV10-3|.|.|16
CAISKDSARSYNEQFF
TGTGCCATCAGTAAGGACAGCGCCCGGTCCTACAATGAGCAGTTCTTC
>TRBJ2-5|TRBV5-1|.|TRBD1|17
CASSLALITGAGETQYF
TGCGCCAGCAGCTTGGCCCTGATTACAGGGGCAGGGGAGACCCAGTACTTC
>TRBJ1-1|TRBV20-1|.|TRBD1|15
CSASRQGRRGTEAFF
TGCAGTGCTAGTCGACAGGGTCGCCGGGGCACTGAAGCTTTCTTT
>TRBJ2-6|TRBV6-5|.|.|15
CASSNSGAGANVLTF
TGTGCCAGCAGCAATTCCGGGGCTGGGGCCAACGTCCTGACTTTC
>TRBJ2-5|TRBV2|.|.|11
CASSGQETQYF
TGTGCCAGCAGCGGGCAAGAGACCCAGTACTTC
>TRBJ1-4|TRBV5-1|.|TRBD1|16
CASSLAGTGTNEKLFF
TGCGCCAGCAGCTTGGCCGGGACAGGGACTAATGAAAAACTGTTTTTT
>TRBJ1-2|TRBV24-1|.|TRBD1|13
CATSENGQGGYTF
TGTGCCACCAGTGAAAATGGACAGGGCGGCTACACCTTC
>TRBJ2-3|TRBV4-1|few|.|13
CASSQSLERGPYF
TGCGCCAGCAGCCAATCCCTGGAGAGGGGCCCTTATTTT
>TRBJ2-3|TRBV3-1/TRBV3-2|.|TRBD1|15
CASSQFIGGLDTQYF
TGTGCCAGCAGCCAATTCATAGGGGGCTTAGATACGCAGTATTTT
>TRBJ1-6|TRBV12-3/TRBV12-4|few|.|12
CASQEPNSPLHF
TGTGCCAGCCAAGAACCTAATTCACCCCTCCACTTT
>TRBJ2-2|TRBV12-5|.|TRBD1|15
CASGSGQVNTGELFF
TGTGCTAGTGGATCGGGACAGGTGAACACCGGGGAGCTGTTTTTT
>TRBJ2-5|TRBV5-4|.|.|13
CASSLDMAETQYF
TGTGCCAGCAGCTTGGACATGGCGGAGACCCAGTACTTC
>TRBJ1-1|TRBV7-2|.|TRBD1|13
CASSSRQGTEAFF
TGTGCCAGCAGTTCCCGACAGGGTACTGAAGCTTTCTTT
>TRBJ1-3|TRBV7-2|.|.|16
CASSLVQGFSGNTIYF
TGTGCCAGCAGCTTGGTACAGGGATTCTCTGGAAACACCATATATTTT
>TRBJ2-3|TRBV5-1|.|.|16
CASSLADSLRPDTQYF
TGCGCCAGCAGCTTGGCCGACAGCCTAAGACCAGATACGCAGTATTTT
>TRBJ2-3|TRBV4-2|once|.|14
CASSQAGSTDTQYF
TGTGCCAGCAGCCAAGCTGGCAGCACAGATACGCAGTATTTT
>TRBJ1-1|TRBV6-5|.|.|14
CASSYSRKNTEAFF
TGTGCCAGCAGTTACTCGAGGAAGAACACTGAAGCTTTCTTT
>TRBJ2-3|TRBV9|.|TRBD2|16
CASSVALAGGSDTQYF
TGTGCCAGCAGCGTAGCACTAGCGGGGGGCTCAGATACGCAGTATTTT
>TRBJ1-6|TRBV5-1|few|TRBD1|14
CASSLGTGSSPLHF
TGCGCCAGCAGCTTGGGGACAGGATCTTCACCCCTCCACTTT
>TRBJ1-3|TRBV6-5|.|.|11
CASSLGNTIYF
TGTGCCAGCAGTCTAGGAAACACCATATATTTT
>TRBJ2-4|TRBV19|.|TRBD1|15
CASSIGQGAKNIQYF
TGTGCCAGTAGTATAGGACAGGGGGCCAAAAACATTCAGTACTTC